These 22 T cell receptor beta chains were sequenced from one sample in a study of cytotoxic CD8 clonotypes in ibrutinib-treated CLL. TCRdb's copy holds only in-frame clones and misses some; the assay was immunoSEQ multiplex PCR. Among over 95,000 clones listed, 58% were seen once. Sequencing was performed on PBMCs, taken after 24 months of ibrutinib treatment. These receptors were collected from a human donor with chronic lymphocytic leukemia.

The rearrangement uses TRBV11-3 and TRBJ2-1; no clear D. Trimming shortened V by 5 bases and J by 0 bases, and 14 bases separated the two germline ends. The length of the CDR3 is 16 residues. Germline-derived CDR1 and CDR2 are SGHNT and YENEEA. The CDR3 loop is CASSLLDLSSYNEQFF. The CDR3 coding sequence is TGTGCCAGCAGCCTTCTCGATCTGAGCTCCTACAATGAGCAGTTCTTC.

This clone was observed a few times. The rearrangement links TRBV21-1 to TRBJ2-7. TRBV21-1 is a documented pseudogene. CDR3 length: 15 amino acids. CDR3 DNA: TGTGCCAGCAGCAAAGCAGGGTCCGGCCCCTACGAGCAGTACTTC. As protein: CASSKAGSGPYEQYF.

The chain uses TRBV19 and TRBJ1-1, with D unclear. V was cut by 5 bases and J by 0 bases, with 13 bases left in between. Germline CDR1 and CDR2: LNHDA and SQIVND (reference sequence). CDR3 length: 15 residues. The CDR3 spells CASSFIGLLNTEAFF. CDR3 nucleotides: TGTGCCAGTAGTTTTATAGGGCTCTTGAACACTGAAGCTTTCTTT.

This clone was seen more than once but under ten times. The genes are TRBV7-9 and TRBJ2-2, with 10 bases lining up with TRBD1. The CDR3 is made up of 15 amino acids. The ends lost 5 bases at V and 5 bases at J; junction bases unmatched: 5. Germline-derived CDR1 and CDR2 are SEHNR and FQNEAQ (reference sequence). The CDR3 DNA reads TGTGCCAGCAGCCAGGGACAGGGGAAGACCGGGGAGCTGTTTTTT. Translating it yields CASSQGQGKTGELFF.

The chain employs TRBV6-6 and TRBJ1-2; possible D gene TRBD1, 6 bases. The CDR3 totals 14 residues. Trimming took off 5 bases at V and 7 bases at J, with 17 bases between the two ends. Germline V CDR1 and CDR2: MNHNY, SVGAGI (reference sequence). In DNA form, the CDR3 reads TGTGCCAGCAGTGCCGAGGGGGTACTACGTGGCTACACCTTC. Translating gives CASSAEGVLRGYTF.

The table lists this clone with a few counts. The genes are TRBV14 and TRBJ2-1; tentative D call: TRBD2 (5 bases). The V and J ends lost 2 bases and 8 bases respectively, with 16 bases between them. CDR3 size: 15 residues. CDR1 SGHDN and CDR2 FVKESK come from the germline V gene. The CDR3 DNA is TGTGCCAGCAGCCAATATCTTCCCCCGGGGTATGAGCAGTTCTTC. This sequence encodes CASSQYLPPGYEQFF.

This clone was detected a few times. The chain joins TRBV9 to TRBJ2-7; perhaps TRBD2 as D (5 bases). The V and J ends lost 4 bases and 6 bases respectively, with 14 bases between them. Per germline, CDR1 SGDLS and CDR2 YYNGEE. The CDR3 is made up of 13 amino acids. CDR3 in amino acids: CASSNPPRAEQYF. The CDR3 nucleotides are TGTGCCAGCAGCAATCCCCCGCGGGCCGAGCAGTACTTC.

The V gene is TRBV5-1, the J gene TRBJ2-1; D may be TRBD1 (8 bases). Trimming took 2 bases from V and 1 from J, leaving 13 bases between them. The germline gives CDR1 SGHRS, CDR2 YFSETQ. The CDR3 extends over 16 amino acids. CDR3 in amino acids: CASSFIQGGSYNEQFF. The CDR3, as DNA: TGCGCCAGCAGCTTTATACAGGGGGGGTCCTACAATGAGCAGTTCTTC.

Many counts were recorded for this clone. Other DNA variants within this sample encode the same CDR3. The chain uses TRBV29-1 and TRBJ2-3, with D possibly matching TRBD2 (6 bases). Germline V gene lookup returns CDR1 SQVTM and CDR2 ANQGSEA. With 6 bases removed from V and 4 bases from J, the gap between germline ends came to 11 bases. The CDR3 runs to 12 residues. CDR3 region: CSVEGTSDTQYF. DNA of the CDR3: TGCAGCGTAGAGGGGACTTCAGATACGCAGTATTTT.

The chain has TRBV4-2 and TRBJ1-1; D is ambiguous. The V end was cut by 0 bases, the J end by 1 base, with 6 bases between. CDR3 length: 14 residues. In germline, CDR1 is LGHNA, CDR2 YNFKEQ. The CDR3 region is CASSQDPKNTEAFF. CDR3 DNA sequence: TGTGCCAGCAGCCAAGATCCCAAGAACACTGAAGCTTTCTTT.

The chain employs TRBV6-5 and TRBJ2-7; 7 positions agree with TRBD1. Germline-derived CDR1 and CDR2 are MNHEY and SVGAGI. V dropped 3 bases and J dropped 4; count of bases not matched to a gene: 9. The CDR3 has 15 amino acids. The CDR3: CASSYSGDSRYEQYF. As DNA, the CDR3 is TGTGCCAGCAGTTATTCTGGGGACAGTAGATACGAGCAGTACTTC.

This clone has only one observation. The DNA of the CDR3 is TGCAGCGTTGAGCAGATCCAAGAGACCCAGTACTTC. This codes for CSVEQIQETQYF. This rearrangement joins TRBV29-1 to TRBJ2-5; D uncertain. Trimming took 3 bases from V and 1 from J, leaving 6 bases between them. The CDR3 loop spans 12 amino acids. The germline V gene has CDR1 SQVTM and CDR2 ANQGSEA.

V gene TRBV7-3 combines with J gene TRBJ2-2; 8 bases agree with TRBD1. The ends lost 0 bases at V and 4 bases at J; junction bases unmatched: 1. CDR3 length equals 15 residues. The V gene's germline CDR1 is SGHTA and CDR2 FQGTGA. The CDR3 DNA follows: TGTGCCAGCAGCTTAACCGGACAGGGCACCGGGGAGCTGTTTTTT. As protein: CASSLTGQGTGELFF.

CDR3 sequence (DNA): TGCAGCGTAAGTGCCACAGGGACCGGTGAAGCTTTCTTT. This encodes CSVSATGTGEAFF. This chain links TRBV29-1 with TRBJ1-1; tentatively, D is TRBD1 (6 bases). V lost 6 bases to trimming and J lost 7 bases, with 18 bases between them. This CDR3 contains 13 residues. Germline CDR1 reads SQVTM; CDR2 reads ANQGSEA.

The rearrangement links TRBV7-9 to TRBJ1-4, with D perhaps matching TRBD1 (6 bases). Trimming took 5 bases from V and 5 from J, leaving 12 bases between them. This CDR3 comprises 14 residues. Germline-derived CDR1 and CDR2 are SEHNR and FQNEAQ (reference sequence). CDR3 coding DNA: TGTGCCAGCAGCCCAGGGAGGGGGAATGAAAAACTGTTTTTT. Translation: CASSPGRGNEKLFF.

V is TRBV29-1 and J is TRBJ2-1; D ambiguous. The V gene's germline CDR1 is SQVTM and CDR2 ANQGSEA. The CDR3 runs to 13 residues. V was pared by 3 bases and J by 8 bases, with 14 bases between. CDR3: CSVEQVQHDEQFF. The CDR3 nucleotides are TGCAGCGTTGAGCAGGTGCAACACGATGAGCAGTTCTTC.

This clone turned up a few times. V is TRBV5-6 and J is TRBJ1-1, with a possible D match to TRBD1 (6 bases). Trimming cost V 2 bases and J 4 bases, with 9 bases left between them. CDR1 SGHDT and CDR2 YYEEEE come from the germline V gene. CDR3 length: 13 amino acids. Here the CDR3 DNA reads TGTGCCAGCAGCTTAGGGGGTGGCACTGAAGCTTTCTTT. It is translated as CASSLGGGTEAFF. The full variable domain, in which reference TRBV5-6 and TRBJ1-1 provide the parts outside the CDR3, is DAGVTQSPTHLIKTRGQQVTLRCSPKSGHDTVSWYQQALGQGPQFIFQYYEEEERQRGNFPDRFSGHQFPNYSSELNVNALLLGDSALYLCASSLGGGTEAFFGQGTRLTVV.

The chain has TRBV18 and TRBJ2-5, with D perhaps matching TRBD1 (5 bases). From germline, CDR1 is KGHSH and CDR2 LQKENI. CDR3 length equals 14 residues. The V gene lost 4 bases and the J gene lost 4 bases, with 13 bases spanning the gap. The CDR3 sequence is CASSLKGVGETQYF. The CDR3 nucleotides read TGTGCCAGCTCACTCAAAGGGGTAGGAGAGACCCAGTACTTC. Complete variable domain (other parts from reference TRBV18 and TRBJ2-5): NAGVMQNPRHLVRRRGQEARLRCSPMKGHSHVYWYRQLPEEGLKFMVYLQKENIIDESGMPKERFSAEFPKEGPSILRIQQVVRGDSAAYFCASSLKGVGETQYFGPGTRLLVL.

The chain combines TRBV7-2 with TRBJ1-6; D not resolved. V shed 2 bases and J shed 8 bases, with 16 bases lying between them. Germline CDR1 and CDR2: SGHTA and FQGNSA. This CDR3 comprises 16 residues. CDR3 residues: CASSLSSDLGYSPLHF. CDR3 nucleotide sequence: TGTGCCAGCAGCTTATCATCGGATTTAGGGTATTCACCCCTCCACTTT.

This clone was observed once. In nucleotides, the CDR3 is TGTGCCAGCAGCTTAGGTGGAGGAAACAATGAGCAGTTCTTC. This encodes CASSLGGGNNEQFF. The V and J genes are TRBV7-2 and TRBJ2-1; perhaps TRBD2 as D (5 bases). There are 14 residues in the CDR3. The germline CDR1 and CDR2 sequences are SGHTA and FQGNSA. Deletions cut 1 base from V and 5 bases from J, with 9 bases between.

This chain uses TRBV19 with TRBJ1-1; 11 positions agree with TRBD1. CDR1 and CDR2 (germline): LNHDA, SQIVND (reference sequence). The CDR3 length is 14 residues. V was clipped by 6 bases and J by 5 bases; unmatched bases: 5. CDR3: CASSGTGGWTEAFF. CDR3 nucleotide sequence: TGTGCCAGTAGCGGGACAGGGGGTTGGACTGAAGCTTTCTTT. The variable domain in full, completed from reference TRBV19 and TRBJ1-1, reads DGGITQSPKYLFRKEGQNVTLSCEQNLNHDAMYWYRQDPGQGLRLIYYSQIVNDFQKGDIAEGYSVSREKKESFPLTVTSAQKNPTAFYLCASSGTGGWTEAFFGQGTRLTVV.

The chain is built from TRBV7-9 and TRBJ1-1; 8 bases align to TRBD1. CDR1 is SEHNR and CDR2 is FQNEAQ in the germline V gene (reference sequence). This CDR3 comprises 15 residues. V trimming: 5 bases; J trimming: 11 bases; junction bases outside the gene matches: 16. The DNA of the CDR3 is TGTGCCAGCAGCCCCCGAGGGACAGGCCTTTTCGAGGCTTTCTTT. The encoded protein is CASSPRGTGLFEAFF.